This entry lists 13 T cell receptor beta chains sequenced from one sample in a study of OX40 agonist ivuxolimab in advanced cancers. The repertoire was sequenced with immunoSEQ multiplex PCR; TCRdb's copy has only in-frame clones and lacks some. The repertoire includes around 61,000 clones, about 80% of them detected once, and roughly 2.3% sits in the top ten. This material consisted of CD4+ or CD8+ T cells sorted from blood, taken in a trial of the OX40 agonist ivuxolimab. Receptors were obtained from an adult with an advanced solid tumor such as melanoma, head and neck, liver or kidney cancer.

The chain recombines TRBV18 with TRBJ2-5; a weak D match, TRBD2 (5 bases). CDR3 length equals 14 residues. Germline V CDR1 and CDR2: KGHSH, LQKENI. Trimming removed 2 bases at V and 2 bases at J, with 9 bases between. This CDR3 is CASSPVGVQETQYF. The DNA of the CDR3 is TGTGCCAGCTCACCAGTGGGAGTGCAAGAGACCCAGTACTTC. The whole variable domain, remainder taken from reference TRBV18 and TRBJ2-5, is NAGVMQNPRHLVRRRGQEARLRCSPMKGHSHVYWYRQLPEEGLKFMVYLQKENIIDESGMPKERFSAEFPKEGPSILRIQQVVRGDSAAYFCASSPVGVQETQYFGPGTRLLVL.

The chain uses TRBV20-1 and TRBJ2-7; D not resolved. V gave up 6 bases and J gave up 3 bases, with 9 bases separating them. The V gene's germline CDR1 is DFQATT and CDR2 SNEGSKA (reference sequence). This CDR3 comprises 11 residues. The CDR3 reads CSARRDYEQYF. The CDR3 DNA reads TGCAGTGCGCGAAGGGACTACGAGCAGTACTTC.

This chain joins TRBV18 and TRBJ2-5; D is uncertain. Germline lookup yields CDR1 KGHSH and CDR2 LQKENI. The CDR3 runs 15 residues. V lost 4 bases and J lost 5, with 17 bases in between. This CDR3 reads CASSRISGLEETQYF. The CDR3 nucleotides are TGTGCCAGCTCACGAATATCCGGGTTGGAGGAGACCCAGTACTTC.

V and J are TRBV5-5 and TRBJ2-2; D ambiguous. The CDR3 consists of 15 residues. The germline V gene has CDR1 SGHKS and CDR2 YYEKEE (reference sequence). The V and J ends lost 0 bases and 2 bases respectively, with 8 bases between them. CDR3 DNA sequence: TGTGCCAGCAGCTTGGTAAACTCCAACACCGGGGAGCTGTTTTTT. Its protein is CASSLVNSNTGELFF.

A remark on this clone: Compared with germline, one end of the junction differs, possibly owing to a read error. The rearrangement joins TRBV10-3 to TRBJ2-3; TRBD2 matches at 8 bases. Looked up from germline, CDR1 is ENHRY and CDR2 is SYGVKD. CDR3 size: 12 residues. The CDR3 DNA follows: TGTGCCATCAGCGGGGGGGGACCCCCCGGCGTATTT. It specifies CAISGGGPPGVF.

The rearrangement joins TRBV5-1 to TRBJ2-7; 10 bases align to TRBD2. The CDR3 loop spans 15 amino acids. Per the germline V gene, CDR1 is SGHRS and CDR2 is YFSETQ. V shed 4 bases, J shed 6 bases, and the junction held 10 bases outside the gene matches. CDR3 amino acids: CASSQTSGRASEQYF. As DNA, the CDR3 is TGCGCCAGCAGCCAAACGAGCGGGAGGGCCAGCGAGCAGTACTTC.

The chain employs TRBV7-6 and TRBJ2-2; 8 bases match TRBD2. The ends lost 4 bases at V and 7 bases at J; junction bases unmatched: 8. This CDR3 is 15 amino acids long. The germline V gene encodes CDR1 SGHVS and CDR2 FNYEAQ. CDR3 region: CASSSLAGRVGELFF. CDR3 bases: TGTGCCAGCAGCTCTTTAGCGGGAAGGGTCGGGGAGCTGTTTTTT.

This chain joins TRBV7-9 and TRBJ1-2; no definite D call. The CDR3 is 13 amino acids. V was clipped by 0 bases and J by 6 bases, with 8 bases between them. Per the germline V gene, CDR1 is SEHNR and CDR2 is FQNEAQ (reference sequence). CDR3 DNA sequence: TGTGCCAGCAGCTTAGCCATGGGAGATGGCTACACCTTC. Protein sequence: CASSLAMGDGYTF.

The CDR3 spells CASSSPRRGIESYNEQFF. In nucleotides, the CDR3 is TGTGCCAGCAGCTCCCCTCGACGGGGAATAGAATCCTACAATGAGCAGTTCTTC. V is TRBV11-3 and J is TRBJ2-1; perhaps TRBD2 as D (5 bases). V lost 4 bases and J 1 base, leaving 20 bases between the germline ends. This CDR3 comprises 18 residues. Germline CDR1 and CDR2: SGHNT and YENEEA.

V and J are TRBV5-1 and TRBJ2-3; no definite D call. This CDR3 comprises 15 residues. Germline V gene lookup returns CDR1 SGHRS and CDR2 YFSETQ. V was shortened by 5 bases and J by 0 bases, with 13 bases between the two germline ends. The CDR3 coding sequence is TGCGCCAGCAGTCCGAAGGGTGGGAGCACAGATACGCAGTATTTT. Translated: CASSPKGGSTDTQYF.

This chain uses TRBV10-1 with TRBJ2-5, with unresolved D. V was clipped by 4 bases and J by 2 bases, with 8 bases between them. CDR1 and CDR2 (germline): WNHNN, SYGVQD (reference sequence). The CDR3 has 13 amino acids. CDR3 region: CASSGRAQETQYF. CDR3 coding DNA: TGCGCCAGCAGTGGTCGGGCTCAAGAGACCCAGTACTTC.

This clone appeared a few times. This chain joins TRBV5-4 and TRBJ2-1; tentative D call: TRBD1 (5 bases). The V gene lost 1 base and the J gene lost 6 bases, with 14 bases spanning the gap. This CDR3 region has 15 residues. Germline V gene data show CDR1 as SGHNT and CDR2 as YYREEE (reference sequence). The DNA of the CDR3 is TGTGCCAGCAGCTTGTTCACAGGTTGGTCCAATGAGCAGTTCTTC. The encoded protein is CASSLFTGWSNEQFF.

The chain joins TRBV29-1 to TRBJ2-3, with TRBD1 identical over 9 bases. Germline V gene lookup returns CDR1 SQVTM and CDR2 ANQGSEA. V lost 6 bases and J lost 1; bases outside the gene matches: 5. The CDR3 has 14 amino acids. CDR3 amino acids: CSVNRGRGTDTQYF. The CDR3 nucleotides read TGCAGCGTAAACAGGGGGCGCGGCACAGATACGCAGTATTTT.